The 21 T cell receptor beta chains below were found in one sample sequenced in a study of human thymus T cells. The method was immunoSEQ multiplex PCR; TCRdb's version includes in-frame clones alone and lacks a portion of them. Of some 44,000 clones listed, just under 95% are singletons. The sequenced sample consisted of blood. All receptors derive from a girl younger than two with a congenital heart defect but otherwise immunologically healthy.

The CDR3 DNA reads TGTGCCAGCAGTTCCGCAGGGACTTTGAAGGAAAAACTGTTTTTT. Protein sequence: CASSSAGTLKEKLFF. This chain joins TRBV28 and TRBJ1-4, with D tentatively TRBD1 (5 bases). The length of the CDR3 is 15 residues. With 4 bases removed from V and 8 bases from J, the gap between germline ends came to 17 bases. Germline V CDR1 and CDR2: MDHEN, SYDVKM.

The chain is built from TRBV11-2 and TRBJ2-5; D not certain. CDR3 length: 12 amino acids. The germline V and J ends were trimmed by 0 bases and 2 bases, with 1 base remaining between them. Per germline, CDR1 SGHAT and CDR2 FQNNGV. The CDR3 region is CASSLEQETQYF. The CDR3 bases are TGTGCCAGCAGCTTAGAGCAAGAGACCCAGTACTTC.

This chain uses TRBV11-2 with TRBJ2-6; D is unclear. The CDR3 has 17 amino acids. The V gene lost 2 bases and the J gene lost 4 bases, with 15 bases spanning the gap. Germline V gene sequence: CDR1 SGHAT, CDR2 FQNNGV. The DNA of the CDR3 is TGTGCCAGCAGCTTAAGGGTAGGCGTCACCGGGGCCAACGTCCTGACTTTC. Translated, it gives CASSLRVGVTGANVLTF.

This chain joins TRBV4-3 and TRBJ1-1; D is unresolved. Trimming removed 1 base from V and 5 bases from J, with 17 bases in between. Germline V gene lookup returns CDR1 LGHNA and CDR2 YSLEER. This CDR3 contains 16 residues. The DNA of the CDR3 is TGCGCCAGCAGCCAAGCGTTGGTAGCCGCGGGGACTGAAGCTTTCTTT. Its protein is CASSQALVAAGTEAFF.

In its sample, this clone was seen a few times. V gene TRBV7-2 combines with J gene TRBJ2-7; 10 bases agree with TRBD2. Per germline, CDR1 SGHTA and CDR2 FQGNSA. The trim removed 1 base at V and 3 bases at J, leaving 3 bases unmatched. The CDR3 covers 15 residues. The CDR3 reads CASSLESSGSYEQYF. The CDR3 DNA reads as TGTGCCAGCAGCTTAGAGTCTAGCGGGAGCTACGAGCAGTACTTC.

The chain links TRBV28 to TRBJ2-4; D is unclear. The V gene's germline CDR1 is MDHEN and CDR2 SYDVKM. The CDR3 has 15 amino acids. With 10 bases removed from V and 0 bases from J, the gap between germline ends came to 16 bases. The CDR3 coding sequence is TGTGCCACGAATCCCCCCGATTTAGCCAAAAACATTCAGTACTTC. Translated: CATNPPDLAKNIQYF.

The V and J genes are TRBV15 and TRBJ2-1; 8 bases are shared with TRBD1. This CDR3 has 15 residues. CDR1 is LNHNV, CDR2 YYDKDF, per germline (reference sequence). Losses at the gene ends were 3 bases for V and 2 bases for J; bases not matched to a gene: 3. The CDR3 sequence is CATSRDREAYNEQFF. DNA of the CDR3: TGTGCCACCAGCAGGGACAGGGAAGCCTACAATGAGCAGTTCTTC.

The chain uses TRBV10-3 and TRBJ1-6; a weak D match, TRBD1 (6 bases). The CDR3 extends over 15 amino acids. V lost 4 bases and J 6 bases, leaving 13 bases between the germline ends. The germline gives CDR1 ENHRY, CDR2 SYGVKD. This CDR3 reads CAISGLQGVNSPLHF. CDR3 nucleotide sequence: TGTGCCATCAGTGGGTTACAGGGAGTTAATTCACCCCTCCACTTT.

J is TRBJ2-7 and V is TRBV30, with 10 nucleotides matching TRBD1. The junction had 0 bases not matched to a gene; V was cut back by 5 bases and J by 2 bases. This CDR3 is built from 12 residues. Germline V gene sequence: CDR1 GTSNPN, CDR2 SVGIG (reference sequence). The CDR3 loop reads CAWDRGPYEQYF. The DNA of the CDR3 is TGTGCCTGGGACAGGGGGCCCTACGAGCAGTACTTC.

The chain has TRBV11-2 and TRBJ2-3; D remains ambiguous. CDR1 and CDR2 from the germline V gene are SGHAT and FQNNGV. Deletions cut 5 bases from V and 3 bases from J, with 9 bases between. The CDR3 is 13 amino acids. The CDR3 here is CASSHPGTDTQYF. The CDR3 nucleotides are TGTGCCAGCAGCCACCCCGGGACAGATACGCAGTATTTT.

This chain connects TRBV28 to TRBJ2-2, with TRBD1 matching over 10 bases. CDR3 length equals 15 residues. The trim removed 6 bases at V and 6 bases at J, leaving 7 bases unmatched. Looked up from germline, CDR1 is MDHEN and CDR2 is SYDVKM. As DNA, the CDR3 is TGTGCCAGCAGACGCAGACAGGGGGCACCCGGGGAGCTGTTTTTT. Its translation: CASRRRQGAPGELFF.

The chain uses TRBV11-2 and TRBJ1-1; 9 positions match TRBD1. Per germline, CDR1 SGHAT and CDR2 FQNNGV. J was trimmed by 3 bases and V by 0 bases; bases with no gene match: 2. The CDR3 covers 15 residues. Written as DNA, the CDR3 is TGTGCCAGCAGCTTAGAAGGGACAGGGCACACTGAAGCTTTCTTT. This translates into CASSLEGTGHTEAFF.

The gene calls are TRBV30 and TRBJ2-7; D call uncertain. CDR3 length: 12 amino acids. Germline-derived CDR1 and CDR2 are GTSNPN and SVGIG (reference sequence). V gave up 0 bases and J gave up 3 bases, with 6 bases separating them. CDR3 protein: CAWSVRSYEQYF. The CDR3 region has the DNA TGTGCCTGGAGTGTAAGGAGCTACGAGCAGTACTTC.

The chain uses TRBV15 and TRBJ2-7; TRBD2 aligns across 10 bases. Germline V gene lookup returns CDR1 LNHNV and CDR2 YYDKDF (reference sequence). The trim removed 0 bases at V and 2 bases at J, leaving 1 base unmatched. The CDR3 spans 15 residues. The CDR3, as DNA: TGTGCCACCAGCAGAGAAGCGGGAGGGACCTACGAGCAGTACTTC. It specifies CATSREAGGTYEQYF.

The CDR3, as DNA: TGTGCCAGCAAGTTAAGGGGGCTTTACGAGCAGTACTTC. Its protein is CASKLRGLYEQYF. The chain recombines TRBV28 with TRBJ2-7, with TRBD1 matching over 7 bases. With V trimmed by 7 bases and J by 4 bases, 7 bases remained unmatched. Germline V CDR1 and CDR2: MDHEN, SYDVKM. The length of the CDR3 is 13 residues.

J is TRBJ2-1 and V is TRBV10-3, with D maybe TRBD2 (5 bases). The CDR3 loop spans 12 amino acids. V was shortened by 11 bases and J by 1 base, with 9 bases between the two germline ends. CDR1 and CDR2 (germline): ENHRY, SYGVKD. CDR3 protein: CAVSGSYNEQFF. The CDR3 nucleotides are TGTGCCGTATCGGGATCCTACAATGAGCAGTTCTTC.

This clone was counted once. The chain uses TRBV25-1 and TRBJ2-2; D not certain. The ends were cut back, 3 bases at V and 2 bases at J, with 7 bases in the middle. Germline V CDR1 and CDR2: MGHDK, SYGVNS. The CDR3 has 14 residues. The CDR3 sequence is CASSEATNTGELFF. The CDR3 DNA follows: TGTGCCAGCAGTGAGGCGACCAACACCGGGGAGCTGTTTTTT.

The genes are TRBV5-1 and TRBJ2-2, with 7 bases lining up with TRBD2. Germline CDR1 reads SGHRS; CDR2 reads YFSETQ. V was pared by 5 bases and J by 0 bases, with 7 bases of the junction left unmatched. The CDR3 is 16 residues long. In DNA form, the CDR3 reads TGCGCCAGCAGATTCCCCGGGACTACGAACACCGGGGAGCTGTTTTTT. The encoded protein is CASRFPGTTNTGELFF.

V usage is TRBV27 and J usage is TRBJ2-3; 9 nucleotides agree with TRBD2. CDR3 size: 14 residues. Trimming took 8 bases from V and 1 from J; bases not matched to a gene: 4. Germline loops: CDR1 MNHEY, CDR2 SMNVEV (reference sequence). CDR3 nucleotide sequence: TGTGCCAGCGCGGGGGGGTGGGGCACAGATACGCAGTATTTT. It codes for CASAGGWGTDTQYF.

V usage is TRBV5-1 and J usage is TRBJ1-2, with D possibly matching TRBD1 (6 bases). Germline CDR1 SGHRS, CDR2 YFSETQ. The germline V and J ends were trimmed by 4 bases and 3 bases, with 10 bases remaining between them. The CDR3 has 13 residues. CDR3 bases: TGCGCCAGCAGCGAGGCAGGGGACTATGGCTACACCTTC. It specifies CASSEAGDYGYTF.

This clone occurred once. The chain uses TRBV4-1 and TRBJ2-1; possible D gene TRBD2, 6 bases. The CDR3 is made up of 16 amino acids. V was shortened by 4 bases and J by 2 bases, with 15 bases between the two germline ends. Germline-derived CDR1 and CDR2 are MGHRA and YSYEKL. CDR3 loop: CASSPLAAQAYNEQFF. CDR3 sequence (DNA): TGCGCCAGCAGCCCCTTAGCGGCCCAGGCCTACAATGAGCAGTTCTTC.